This T cell receptor (beta chain) was documented in a study of CD4 and CD8 cells across lung adenocarcinoma regions. TCRdb itself ran the PCR reads through MiXCR, one entry per CDR3 protein. The sample shows about 6,700 distinct CDR3 sequences, around 48% of them seen only once. This clonotype is classed as medium-sized. V was trimmed by 3 bases and J by 0 bases, leaving 12 bases between them. CDR1 is MNHEY, CDR2 SVGAGI, per germline. This CDR3 spans 17 amino acids. Donors had localized lung adenocarcinoma, a non-small cell lung cancer. The rearrangement joins TRBV6-5 to TRBJ2-6; TRBD1 might be the D (6 bases). The specimen sequenced was CD8+ T cells from the center of a lung tumor. This clonotype originated in a female donor with lung adenocarcinoma. The CD4 and CD8 labels of this study may be unreliable. CDR3 DNA: TGTGCCAGCAGTTATCAGGGGAGCAGCTCTGGGGCCAACGTCCTGACTTTC. Translation: CASSYQGSSSGANVLTF.